This T cell receptor beta chain was observed in a study of PD-1 blockade in classical Hodgkin lymphoma. This clone has more than one count but fewer than ten. Clones were sequenced by immunoSEQ multiplex PCR, and TCRdb holds only the in-frame ones, with some missing. The sample has roughly 20,000 clones, roughly 80% seen once. J gave up 6 bases and V 4 bases, and 9 bases lay outside the gene matches. Germline CDR1 is MDHEN and CDR2 is SYDVKM. CDR3 length: 16 amino acids. There was relapse after autologous stem cell transplantation in every patient, and there was variation in brentuximab vedotin exposure.

The sequencing used peripheral blood mononuclear cells (PBMCs), collected at baseline. The TCR originated in a human donor with classical Hodgkin lymphoma. The rearrangement joins TRBV28 to TRBJ2-4; 10 nucleotides line up with TRBD1. CDR3 loop: CASSSPGQGVGNIQYF. In nucleotides, the CDR3 is TGTGCCAGCAGTTCCCCCGGACAGGGGGTGGGAAACATTCAGTACTTC. Full variable domain (outside the CDR3, taken from reference TRBV28 and TRBJ2-4): DVKVTQSSRYLVKRTGEKVFLECVQDMDHENMFWYRQDPGLGLRLIYFSYDVKMKEKGDIPEGYSVSREKKERFSLILESASTNQTSMYLCASSSPGQGVGNIQYFGAGTRLSVL.